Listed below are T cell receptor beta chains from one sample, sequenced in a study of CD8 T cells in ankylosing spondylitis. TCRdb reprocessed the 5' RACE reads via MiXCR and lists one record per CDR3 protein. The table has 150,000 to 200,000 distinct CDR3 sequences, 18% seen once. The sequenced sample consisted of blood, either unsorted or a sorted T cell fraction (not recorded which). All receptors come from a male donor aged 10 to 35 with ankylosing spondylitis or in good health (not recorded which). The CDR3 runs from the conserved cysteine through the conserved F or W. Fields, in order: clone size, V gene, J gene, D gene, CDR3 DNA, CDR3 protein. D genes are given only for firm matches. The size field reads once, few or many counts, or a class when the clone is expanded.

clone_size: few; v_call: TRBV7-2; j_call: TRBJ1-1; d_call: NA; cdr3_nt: TGTGCCAGCAGCGCACAGACAGATGAAGCTTTCTTT; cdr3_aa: CASSAQTDEAFF
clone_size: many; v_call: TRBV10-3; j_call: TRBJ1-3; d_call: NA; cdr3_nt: TGTGCCATCAGTGATCGGGGTACGACTGGAAACACCATATATTTT; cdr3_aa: CAISDRGTTGNTIYF
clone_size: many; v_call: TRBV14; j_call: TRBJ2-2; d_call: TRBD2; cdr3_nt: TGTGCCAGCAGCCCACCCGGGACTACAAACACCGGGGAGCTGTTTTTT; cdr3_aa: CASSPPGTTNTGELFF
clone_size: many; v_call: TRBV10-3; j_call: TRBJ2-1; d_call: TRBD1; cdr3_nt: TGTGCCATCAGTGAGTCTAATCCGGACAGGGGGGGCGAGCAGTTCTTC; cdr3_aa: CAISESNPDRGGEQFF
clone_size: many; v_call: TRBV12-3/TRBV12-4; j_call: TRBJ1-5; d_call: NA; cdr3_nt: TGTGCCAGCAGAGCAAGTGGAAACAATCAGCCCCAGCATTTT; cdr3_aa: CASRASGNNQPQHF
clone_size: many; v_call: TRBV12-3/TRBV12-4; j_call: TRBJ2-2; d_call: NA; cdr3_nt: TGTGCCAGCACCCTACAAGCCACCGGGGAGCTGTTTTTT; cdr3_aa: CASTLQATGELFF
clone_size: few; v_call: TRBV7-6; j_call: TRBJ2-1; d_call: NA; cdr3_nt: TGTGCCAGCAGCTCAAGACCGGGATCCAATGAGCAGTTCTTC; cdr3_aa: CASSSRPGSNEQFF
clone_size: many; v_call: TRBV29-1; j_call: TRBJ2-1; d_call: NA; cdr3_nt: TGCAGCGTGGGGGACGGGGCCTACAATGAGCAGTTCTTC; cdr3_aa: CSVGDGAYNEQFF
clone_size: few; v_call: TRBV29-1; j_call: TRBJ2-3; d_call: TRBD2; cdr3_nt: TGCAGCGTCCGGACTAGCGGGAGCCGCACAGATACGCAGTATTTT; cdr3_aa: CSVRTSGSRTDTQYF
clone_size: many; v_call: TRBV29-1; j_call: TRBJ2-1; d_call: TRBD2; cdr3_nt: TGCAGCGTTGAACCGCTAGCGGGATCCTACAATGAGCAGTTCTTC; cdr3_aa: CSVEPLAGSYNEQFF
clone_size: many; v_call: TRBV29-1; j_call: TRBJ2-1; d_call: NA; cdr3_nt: TGCAGCGTAGGGACTGCCTACAATGAGCAGTTCTTC; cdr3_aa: CSVGTAYNEQFF
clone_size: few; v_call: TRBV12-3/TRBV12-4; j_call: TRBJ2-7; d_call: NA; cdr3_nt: TGTGCCAGCAGTTTCTTGGGCACTGAGTACTTC; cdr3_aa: CASSFLGTEYF